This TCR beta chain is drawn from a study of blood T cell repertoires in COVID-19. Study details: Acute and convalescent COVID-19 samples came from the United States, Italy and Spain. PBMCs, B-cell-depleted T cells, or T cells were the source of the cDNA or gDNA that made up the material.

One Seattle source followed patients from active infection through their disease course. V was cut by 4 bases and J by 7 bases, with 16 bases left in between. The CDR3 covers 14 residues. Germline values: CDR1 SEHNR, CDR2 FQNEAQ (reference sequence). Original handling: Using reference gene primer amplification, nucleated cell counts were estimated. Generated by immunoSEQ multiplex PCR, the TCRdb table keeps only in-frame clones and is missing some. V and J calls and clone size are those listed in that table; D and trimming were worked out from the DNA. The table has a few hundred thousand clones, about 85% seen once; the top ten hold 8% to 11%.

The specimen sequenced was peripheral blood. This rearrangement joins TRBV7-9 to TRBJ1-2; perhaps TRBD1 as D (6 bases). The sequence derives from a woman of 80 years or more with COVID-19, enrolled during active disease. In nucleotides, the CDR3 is TGTGCCAGCAGCTCAGGGGCAGCTTATGTTGGCTACACCTTC. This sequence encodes CASSSGAAYVGYTF.